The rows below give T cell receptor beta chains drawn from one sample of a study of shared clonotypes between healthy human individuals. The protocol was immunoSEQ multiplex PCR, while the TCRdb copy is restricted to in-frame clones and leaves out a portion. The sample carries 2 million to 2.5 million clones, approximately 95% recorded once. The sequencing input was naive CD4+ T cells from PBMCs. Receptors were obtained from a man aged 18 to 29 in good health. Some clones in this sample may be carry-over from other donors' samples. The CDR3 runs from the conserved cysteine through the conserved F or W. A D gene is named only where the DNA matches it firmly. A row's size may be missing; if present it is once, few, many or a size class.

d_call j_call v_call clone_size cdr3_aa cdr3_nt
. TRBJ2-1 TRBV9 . CASSAAAEYNEQFF TGTGCCAGCAGCGCCGCGGCGGAGTACAATGAGCAGTTCTTC
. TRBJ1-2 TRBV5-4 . CASGPGTEGYGYTF TGTGCCAGCGGGCCCGGGACGGAGGGATATGGCTACACCTTC
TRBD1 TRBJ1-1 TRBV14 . CASSQGRGNRGGTEAFF TGTGCCAGCAGCCAAGGTCGAGGAAACAGGGGAGGCACTGAAGCTTTCTTT
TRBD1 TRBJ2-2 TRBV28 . CASSIPPGTGNTGELFF TGTGCCAGCAGTATACCCCCCGGGACAGGGAACACCGGGGAGCTGTTTTTT
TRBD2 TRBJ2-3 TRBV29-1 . CSVTGLAGGGRPDTQYF TGCAGCGTGACCGGACTAGCGGGAGGAGGAAGACCAGATACGCAGTATTTT
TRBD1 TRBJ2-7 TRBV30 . CAWSVQGKPYEQYF TGTGCCTGGAGTGTACAGGGGAAACCCTACGAGCAGTACTTC
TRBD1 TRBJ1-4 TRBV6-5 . CASSYNRGNEKLFF TGTGCCAGCAGTTACAACAGGGGTAATGAAAAACTGTTTTTT
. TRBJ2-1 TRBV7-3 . CASSRFPGVSYNEQFF TGTGCCAGCAGCCGTTTCCCCGGTGTCTCCTACAATGAGCAGTTCTTC
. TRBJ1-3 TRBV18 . CASSPQGPSGNTIYF TGTGCCAGCTCACCACAGGGCCCCTCTGGAAACACCATATATTTT
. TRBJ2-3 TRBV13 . CASSYLFAGNTDTQYF TGTGCCAGCAGTTACCTCTTCGCGGGAAACACAGATACGCAGTATTTT
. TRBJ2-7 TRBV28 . CASNPPGPRTYEQYF TGTGCCAGCAACCCGCCGGGTCCTCGGACCTACGAGCAGTACTTC
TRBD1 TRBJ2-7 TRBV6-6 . CASSPKGTVYEQYF TGTGCCAGCAGTCCTAAAGGGACAGTCTACGAGCAGTACTTC
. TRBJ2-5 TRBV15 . CATSRDRANQETQYF TGTGCCACCAGCAGAGACAGGGCGAATCAGGAGACCCAGTACTTC
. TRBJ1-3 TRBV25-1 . CASSTSPGQLGNTIYF TGTGCCAGCAGTACCTCTCCGGGACAACTTGGAAACACCATATATTTT
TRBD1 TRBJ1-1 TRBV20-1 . CSARGQPGAFF TGCAGTGCTAGGGGACAGCCCGGAGCTTTCTTT
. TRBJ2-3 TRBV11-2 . CASSVRGTFSTDTQYF TGTGCCAGCAGCGTCAGGGGCACCTTTAGCACAGATACGCAGTATTTT
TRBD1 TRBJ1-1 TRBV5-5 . CASSLLQGYTEAFF TGTGCCAGCAGCTTGTTACAGGGGTACACTGAAGCTTTCTTT
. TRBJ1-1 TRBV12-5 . CASGFGSTEAFF TGTGCTAGTGGTTTCGGGAGCACTGAAGCTTTCTTT
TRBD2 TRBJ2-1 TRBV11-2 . CASSRKREMTYNEQFF TGTGCCAGCAGCCGCAAGCGGGAGATGACCTACAATGAGCAGTTCTTC
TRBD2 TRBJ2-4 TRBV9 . CASSPGLEVAKNIQYF TGTGCCAGCAGCCCCGGACTAGAGGTAGCCAAAAACATTCAGTACTTC
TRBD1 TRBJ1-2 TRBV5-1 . CASSLMGQTYGYTF TGCGCCAGCAGCCTAATGGGACAGACCTATGGCTACACCTTC
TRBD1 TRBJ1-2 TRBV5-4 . CASSVGQLYGYTF TGTGCCAGCAGCGTGGGACAGCTCTATGGCTACACCTTC
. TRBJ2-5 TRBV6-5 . CASSYQLASGETQYF TGTGCCAGCAGTTACCAACTAGCCTCAGGGGAGACCCAGTACTTC
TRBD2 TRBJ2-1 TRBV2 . CASSAGTTYNEQFF TGTGCCAGCAGTGCCGGGACTACATACAATGAGCAGTTCTTC
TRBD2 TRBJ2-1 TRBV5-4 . CASSPPGLAGVSNEQFF TGTGCCAGCAGCCCCCCGGGACTAGCGGGAGTCAGCAATGAGCAGTTCTTC
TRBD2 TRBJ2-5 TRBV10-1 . CASRSSSGRARVTQYF TGCGCCAGCAGGTCATCGAGCGGGAGGGCCAGGGTGACCCAGTACTTC
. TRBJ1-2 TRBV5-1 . CASSPSHGIYGYTF TGCGCCAGCAGCCCCTCCCACGGGATCTATGGCTACACCTTC
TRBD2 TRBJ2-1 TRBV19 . CASTYTSVSYNEQFF TGTGCCAGTACCTATACTAGCGTCTCCTACAATGAGCAGTTCTTC
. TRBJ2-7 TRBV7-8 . CASSLAGRSYEQYF TGTGCCAGCAGCTTAGCGGGAAGGTCCTACGAGCAGTACTTC
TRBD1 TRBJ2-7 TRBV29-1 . CSAGQGFPYEQYF TGCAGCGCAGGACAGGGATTCCCCTACGAGCAGTACTTC
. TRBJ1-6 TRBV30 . CAWSVFGERAASPLHF TGTGCCTGGAGTGTATTTGGGGAACGGGCAGCTTCACCCCTCCACTTT
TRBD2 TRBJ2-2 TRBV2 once CASSGPGLAAGELFF TGTGCCAGCAGTGGCCCGGGACTAGCCGCCGGGGAGCTGTTTTTT
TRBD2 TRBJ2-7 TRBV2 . CASSRSSGGYEQYF TGTGCCAGCAGTAGGTCTAGCGGGGGGTACGAGCAGTACTTC
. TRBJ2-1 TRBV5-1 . CASSATGYNEQFF TGCGCCAGCAGCGCGACAGGATACAATGAGCAGTTCTTC
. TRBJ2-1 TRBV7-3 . CASSLAVAESNEQFF TGTGCCAGCAGCTTAGCGGTAGCGGAGAGCAATGAGCAGTTCTTC
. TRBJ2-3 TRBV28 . CASSRTTDTQYF TGTGCCAGCAGTCGGACCACAGATACGCAGTATTTT
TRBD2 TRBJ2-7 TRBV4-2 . CASSRSASGTSGAEQYF TGTGCCAGCAGCCGTTCCGCCTCCGGGACTAGCGGAGCCGAGCAGTACTTC
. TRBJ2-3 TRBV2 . CASSPTGGQADTQYF TGTGCCAGCAGTCCCACCGGGGGGCAGGCAGATACGCAGTATTTT
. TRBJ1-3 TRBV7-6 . CASSLTGTGSGNTIYF TGTGCCAGCAGCTTAACCGGGACCGGCTCTGGAAACACCATATATTTT
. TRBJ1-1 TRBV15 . CATSRGGGNTEAFF TGTGCCACCAGCAGAGGTGGGGGGAACACTGAAGCTTTCTTT
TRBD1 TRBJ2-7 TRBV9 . CASSPSKDRGHEQYF TGTGCCAGCAGCCCATCCAAGGACAGGGGCCACGAGCAGTACTTC
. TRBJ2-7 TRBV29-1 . CSVGAHYEQYF TGCAGCGTTGGGGCGCACTACGAGCAGTACTTC
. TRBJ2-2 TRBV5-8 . CASRSGHEVFETGELFF TGTGCCAGCAGGTCGGGACACGAGGTGTTTGAGACCGGGGAGCTGTTTTTT
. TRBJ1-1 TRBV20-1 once CSAGPDAFF TGCAGTGCTGGCCCGGACGCTTTCTTT
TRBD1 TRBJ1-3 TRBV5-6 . CASSRPGQGRDTIYF TGTGCCAGCAGCCGCCCCGGACAGGGACGGGACACCATATATTTT
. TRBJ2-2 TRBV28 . CASSTLGGLITGELFF TGTGCCAGCAGTACCCTGGGGGGACTTATAACCGGGGAGCTGTTTTTT